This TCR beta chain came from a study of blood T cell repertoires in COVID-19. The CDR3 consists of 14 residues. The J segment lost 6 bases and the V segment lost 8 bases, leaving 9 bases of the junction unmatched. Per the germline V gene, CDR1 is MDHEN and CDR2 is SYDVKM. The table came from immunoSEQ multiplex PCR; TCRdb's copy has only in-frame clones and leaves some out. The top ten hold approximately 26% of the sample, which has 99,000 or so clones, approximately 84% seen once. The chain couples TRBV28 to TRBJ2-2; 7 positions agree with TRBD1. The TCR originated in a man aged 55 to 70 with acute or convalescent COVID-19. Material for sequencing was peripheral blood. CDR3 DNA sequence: TGTGCCAGCGATCGACGACAGGGCCCCGGGGAGCTGTTTTTT. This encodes CASDRRQGPGELFF.